Each of the 31 T cell receptor beta chains below was sequenced from the same sample in a study of graft-versus-host responses after intestinal transplantation. Their target antigens are unknown. This table comes from immunoSEQ multiplex PCR, and its TCRdb copy is limited to in-frame clones, with some not included. This table holds about 50,000 clones, 85% to 95% found once. The starting material was unstimulated CD4+ T cells sorted from spleen or lymph node cells, obtained before transplant. The receptors stem from a human donor who was the organ donor for an intestinal transplant.

This chain joins TRBV5-1 and TRBJ1-5; D may be TRBD1 (5 bases). V was clipped by 0 bases and J by 4 bases, with 8 bases between them. The germline CDR1 and CDR2 sequences are SGHRS and YFSETQ. There are 14 residues in the CDR3. The CDR3 coding sequence is TGCGCCAGCAGCTTGGTGGGGCTTAATCAGCCCCAGCATTTT. Encoded protein: CASSLVGLNQPQHF.

In the case of this clone: At the DNA level, this CDR3 is encoded by other sequences in the same sample as well. The V and J genes are TRBV28 and TRBJ2-3; TRBD2 matches 10 bases. Per germline, CDR1 MDHEN and CDR2 SYDVKM. V was clipped by 6 bases and J by 6 bases; unmatched bases: 12. The CDR3 has 16 amino acids. CDR3 in DNA: TGTGCCAGCAGCCGCCCAATAGCGGGAGGTGGGGATACGCAGTATTTT. Its protein product is CASSRPIAGGGDTQYF. Full variable domain (rest looked up from reference TRBV28 and TRBJ2-3): DVKVTQSSRYLVKRTGEKVFLECVQDMDHENMFWYRQDPGLGLRLIYFSYDVKMKEKGDIPEGYSVSREKKERFSLILESASTNQTSMYLCASSRPIAGGGDTQYFGPGTRLTVL.

V gene TRBV21-1 combines with J gene TRBJ2-7; the table's TRBD1 call for D was not verified on the DNA. TRBV21-1 is flagged as a pseudogene. This CDR3 is 13 amino acids long. CDR3 residues: CASSPGTGGEQYF. The CDR3 DNA follows: TGTGCCAGCAGCCCCGGGACAGGGGGCGAGCAGTACTTC.

This chain uses TRBV4-3 with TRBJ2-1; 10 bases match TRBD2. The junction had 10 bases not matched to a gene; V was cut back by 0 bases and J by 5 bases. Germline CDR1 reads LGHNA; CDR2 reads YSLEER. The CDR3 extends over 18 amino acids. The CDR3 here is CASSQDASGSPSHNEQFF. The CDR3 nucleotides read TGCGCCAGCAGCCAAGATGCTAGCGGGAGCCCTTCACACAATGAGCAGTTCTTC.

The CDR3 DNA reads TGTGCCAGTAGCACCCTAGCGGGAGCCGCCTCCTACGAGCAGTACTTC. This gives the protein CASSTLAGAASYEQYF. This chain links TRBV19 with TRBJ2-5; 10 bases agree with TRBD2. The DNA end favors TRBJ2-7, so the J call may be wrong. The CDR3 runs to 16 residues. Germline V gene data show CDR1 as LNHDA and CDR2 as SQIVND (reference sequence).

This chain joins TRBV27 and TRBJ2-7; 9 positions agree with TRBD2. CDR3 length: 16 residues. Germline CDR1 and CDR2: MNHEY and SMNVEV (reference sequence). The J segment lost 0 bases and the V segment lost 5 bases, leaving 8 bases of the junction unmatched. CDR3 bases: TGTGCCAGCAGTAGTCTGGTTAGCGGGAGCTCCTACGAGCAGTACTTC. Translated, it gives CASSSLVSGSSYEQYF.

The rearrangement links TRBV7-2 to TRBJ2-1; D remains unclear. This CDR3 spans 15 amino acids. From germline, CDR1 is SGHTA and CDR2 FQGNSA. Trimming took 5 bases from V and 4 from J, leaving 15 bases between them. CDR3 sequence reads: CASSQLGVSYNEQFF. In DNA form, the CDR3 reads TGTGCCAGCAGCCAACTCGGAGTTTCGTACAATGAGCAGTTCTTC.

CDR3 in amino acids: CASSVDRRGWTGTHYGYTF. In nucleotides, the CDR3 is TGTGCCAGCAGCGTAGACCGAAGAGGATGGACCGGGACACACTATGGCTACACCTTC. The chain carries TRBV9 and TRBJ1-2, with D perhaps matching TRBD1 (6 bases). CDR1 and CDR2 (germline): SGDLS, YYNGEE. Trimming took 0 bases from V and 3 from J, leaving 24 bases between them. This CDR3 comprises 19 residues.

Note on this clone: The same CDR3 is also encoded by other DNA sequences in this sample. This chain uses TRBV14 with TRBJ2-5, with a tentative D call TRBD2 (6 bases). Germline CDR1 reads SGHDN; CDR2 reads FVKESK. Trimming pared 0 bases from V and 2 bases from J, leaving 22 bases between. The CDR3 sequence is 19 residues long. The CDR3 bases are TGTGCCAGCAGCCAAGAAGGCCCCATGGGCGGGGCGGGACAAGAGACCCAGTACTTC. This sequence encodes CASSQEGPMGGAGQETQYF.

The chain carries TRBV28 and TRBJ2-1; D gene uncertain. CDR1 MDHEN and CDR2 SYDVKM come from the germline V gene. V lost 10 bases, J lost 3 bases, and 16 bases lay in between. The CDR3 is made up of 14 amino acids. The CDR3 here is CATQASKGYNEQFF. The CDR3 region has the DNA TGTGCCACCCAGGCCTCCAAAGGCTACAATGAGCAGTTCTTC.

CDR3 sequence reads: CASSERTSGRGEDTQYF. The CDR3 nucleotides read TGTGCCAGCAGCGAACGGACTAGCGGGAGGGGGGAAGATACGCAGTATTTT. The V and J genes are TRBV7-8 and TRBJ2-3; TRBD2 matches at 15 bases. Germline V gene data show CDR1 as SGHVS and CDR2 as FQNEAQ. J was trimmed by 5 bases and V by 5 bases; bases with no gene match: 8. This CDR3 has 17 amino acids.

The rearrangement links TRBV7-9 to TRBJ2-7, with TRBD1 matching over 9 bases. After removal of 1 base from V and 3 bases from J, the junction contained 7 bases not matched to a gene. Germline lookup yields CDR1 SEHNR and CDR2 FQNEAQ (reference sequence). The CDR3 extends over 16 amino acids. The CDR3 bases are TGTGCCAGCAGCTTAGGTTTTCGGGACAGGGACTACGAGCAGTACTTC. Translation gives CASSLGFRDRDYEQYF.

The genes are TRBV9 and TRBJ2-3, with 14 bases identical to TRBD2. The germline V gene has CDR1 SGDLS and CDR2 YYNGEE. J lost 6 bases, V lost 3 bases, and 3 bases had no gene match. The CDR3 spans 15 residues. The CDR3 protein is CASSGGLAGADTQYF. CDR3 nucleotides: TGTGCCAGCAGCGGGGGACTAGCGGGAGCTGATACGCAGTATTTT. Supplemented by reference TRBV9 and TRBJ2-3, the full variable domain reads DSGVTQTPKHLITATGQRVTLRCSPRSGDLSVYWYQQSLDQGLQFLIQYYNGEERAKGNILERFSAQQFPDLHSELNLSSLELGDSALYFCASSGGLAGADTQYFGPGTRLTVL.

The chain links TRBV4-3 to TRBJ1-1; the match to TRBD1 covers 10 bases. In germline, CDR1 is LGHNA, CDR2 YSLEER. This CDR3 has 15 amino acids. With V trimmed by 1 base and J by 6 bases, 5 bases remained unmatched. As DNA, the CDR3 is TGCGCCAGCAGCCAAGTTAGGACAGGGGGACCTGAAGCTTTCTTT. This gives the protein CASSQVRTGGPEAFF.

This chain links TRBV18 with TRBJ2-2, with 7 bases fitting TRBD2. This CDR3 has 16 residues. Unmatched junction bases numbered 8, after V lost 4 bases and J lost 3 bases. CDR1 KGHSH and CDR2 LQKENI come from the germline V gene. The CDR3 is CASSRERREDTGELFF. The CDR3, as DNA: TGTGCCAGCTCACGGGAGCGCCGGGAGGACACCGGGGAGCTGTTTTTT.

The CDR3 sequence is CASSQDGLAQDGYTF. Written as DNA, the CDR3 is TGCGCCAGCAGCCAAGATGGATTAGCGCAGGATGGCTACACCTTC. V and J are TRBV4-1 and TRBJ1-2, with D unresolved. CDR3 size: 15 residues. Trimming removed 0 bases from V and 6 bases from J, with 14 bases in between. Germline V lookup: CDR1 MGHRA, CDR2 YSYEKL.

This chain links TRBV7-3 with TRBJ2-3, with D possibly TRBD2 on 6 matching bases. CDR3 size: 15 residues. Trimming stripped 1 base from V and 4 bases from J, with 12 bases between. Germline V gives CDR1 SGHTA, CDR2 FQGTGA. CDR3 coding DNA: TGTGCCAGCAGCTTAAGGAGACTAGGGGCAGATACGCAGTATTTT. Protein product: CASSLRRLGADTQYF.

This sequence joins TRBV7-2 and TRBJ2-7; 9 bases are shared with TRBD2. V was pared by 5 bases and J by 6 bases, with 8 bases of the junction left unmatched. Germline CDR1 reads SGHTA; CDR2 reads FQGNSA. This CDR3 is 14 amino acids long. DNA for the CDR3: TGTGCCAGCAGCCCGGGGCGGGAGGGCCGCGAGCAGTACTTC. This sequence encodes CASSPGREGREQYF.

The CDR3 bases are TGCGCCAGCAGATATGGACTAGCCCCGACCCTCGCCGGGGAGCTGTTTTTT. Amino acid sequence: CASRYGLAPTLAGELFF. The V and J genes are TRBV23-1 and TRBJ2-2; 8 bases are shared with TRBD2. TRBV23-1 is marked as an open reading frame, function uncertain. The CDR3 is 17 amino acids. V lost 6 bases, J lost 6 bases, and 15 bases stayed unmatched.

This chain joins TRBV7-2 and TRBJ2-1; 11 bases match TRBD2. This CDR3 spans 16 amino acids. Trimming removed 5 bases from V and 5 bases from J; junction bases left unmatched: 8. Per germline, CDR1 SGHTA and CDR2 FQGNSA. CDR3 residues: CASSLSGTSGHNEQFF. The DNA for the CDR3 is TGTGCCAGCAGCCTGTCCGGGACTAGCGGCCACAATGAGCAGTTCTTC. The whole variable domain, filled in from reference TRBV7-2 and TRBJ2-1, reads GAGVSQSPSNKVTEKGKDVELRCDPISGHTALYWYRQSLGQGLEFLIYFQGNSAPDKSGLPSDRFSAERTGGSVSTLTIQRTQQEDSAVYLCASSLSGTSGHNEQFFGPGTRLTVL.

V and J are TRBV6-1 and TRBJ2-1, with 11 bases matching TRBD1. V shed 4 bases, J shed 3 bases, and the junction held 2 bases outside the gene matches. CDR1 MNHNS and CDR2 SASEGT come from the germline V gene. This CDR3 region has 15 residues. CDR3 residues: CASSGDRGNYNEQFF. The CDR3 bases are TGTGCCAGCAGTGGGGACAGGGGGAACTACAATGAGCAGTTCTTC.

The chain is built from TRBV30 and TRBJ2-1; D is perhaps TRBD2 (6 bases). V lost 0 bases to trimming and J lost 6 bases, with 15 bases between them. CDR1 and CDR2 from the germline V gene are GTSNPN and SVGIG (reference sequence). The CDR3 extends over 15 amino acids. CDR3 DNA: TGTGCCTGGAGTGTTTGGAGGGCCGGTCGCAATGAGCAGTTCTTC. This encodes CAWSVWRAGRNEQFF.

Comment on this clone: The identical CDR3 is also encoded by other nucleotide sequences in the sample. This chain joins TRBV5-4 and TRBJ2-6; D remains ambiguous. This CDR3 has 14 residues. Between the trimmed V and J ends, which lost 0 bases and 3 bases, there was a span of 4 bases. CDR1 and CDR2 from the germline V gene are SGHNT and YYREEE (reference sequence). The CDR3 loop reads CASSLGDGANVLTF. DNA for the CDR3: TGTGCCAGCAGCTTGGGGGATGGGGCCAACGTCCTGACTTTC.

V usage is TRBV5-1 and J usage is TRBJ2-2; possibly TRBD1 for D (6 bases). Germline V gene data show CDR1 as SGHRS and CDR2 as YFSETQ. The CDR3 has 15 residues. V was pared by 6 bases and J by 2 bases, with 14 bases between. The CDR3 sequence is CASTLSGTNTGELFF. In DNA, the CDR3 is TGCGCCAGCACTCTGTCTGGGACAAACACCGGGGAGCTGTTTTTT. The variable domain in full, completed from reference TRBV5-1 and TRBJ2-2, reads KAGVTQTPRYLIKTRGQQVTLSCSPISGHRSVSWYQQTPGQGLQFLFEYFSETQRNKGNFPGRFSGRQFSNSRSEMNVSTLELGDSALYLCASTLSGTNTGELFFGEGSRLTVL.

This rearrangement joins TRBV30 to TRBJ2-1; 11 bases line up with TRBD2. The CDR3 runs 15 residues. Germline V gene data show CDR1 as GTSNPN and CDR2 as SVGIG (reference sequence). The junction had 5 bases not matched to a gene; V was cut back by 4 bases and J by 3 bases. CDR3 loop: CAWTYTSGGYNEQFF. As DNA, the CDR3 is TGTGCCTGGACCTACACTAGCGGGGGCTACAATGAGCAGTTCTTC. The full variable domain, in which reference TRBV30 and TRBJ2-1 provide the parts outside the CDR3, is SQTIHQWPATLVQPVGSPLSLECTVEGTSNPNLYWYRQAAGRGLQLLFYSVGIGQISSEVPQNLSASRPQDRQFILSSKKLLLSDSGFYLCAWTYTSGGYNEQFFGPGTRLTVL.

This chain uses TRBV5-6 with TRBJ2-1; D might be TRBD2 (5 bases). This CDR3 has 16 residues. The V end lost 0 bases, the J end lost 0 bases, and 10 bases lay between the germline ends. The germline CDR1 and CDR2 sequences are SGHDT and YYEEEE. The CDR3 reads CASSLGLAVSYNEQFF. The CDR3 region has the DNA TGTGCCAGCAGCTTGGGTCTAGCCGTCTCCTACAATGAGCAGTTCTTC. Full variable domain (outside the CDR3, taken from reference TRBV5-6 and TRBJ2-1): DAGVTQSPTHLIKTRGQQVTLRCSPKSGHDTVSWYQQALGQGPQFIFQYYEEEERQRGNFPDRFSGHQFPNYSSELNVNALLLGDSALYLCASSLGLAVSYNEQFFGPGTRLTVL.

The V call is TRBV7-9, the J call TRBJ2-6; TRBD2 matches at 9 bases. The CDR3 has 16 amino acids. J was trimmed by 1 base and V by 10 bases; bases with no gene match: 8. Germline V CDR1 and CDR2: SEHNR, FQNEAQ (reference sequence). CDR3 nucleotides: TGTGCCACAGGGACTAGCCTTGCGTCTGGGGCCAACGTCCTGACTTTC. Its protein is CATGTSLASGANVLTF.

The chain employs TRBV20-1 and TRBJ2-3; no clear D. Germline loops: CDR1 DFQATT, CDR2 SNEGSKA (reference sequence). The CDR3 spans 11 residues. V gave up 2 bases and J gave up 10 bases, with 10 bases separating them. CDR3 nucleotides: TGCAGTGCTAGATTCTACCATCCGCAGTATTTT. Translation gives CSARFYHPQYF.

The chain joins TRBV28 to TRBJ2-1; D is possibly TRBD2 (7 bases). Deletions cut 10 bases from V and 9 bases from J, with 22 bases between. This CDR3 contains 14 residues. Germline lookup yields CDR1 MDHEN and CDR2 SYDVKM. CDR3 amino acids: CATFRGGVGVEQFF. The DNA for the CDR3 is TGTGCCACCTTTAGAGGGGGGGTGGGAGTTGAGCAGTTCTTC.

The chain combines TRBV29-1 with TRBJ2-3; 11 bases align to TRBD2. The CDR3 consists of 14 residues. CDR1 and CDR2 from the germline V gene are SQVTM and ANQGSEA. J was trimmed by 7 bases and V by 6 bases; bases with no gene match: 9. CDR3 DNA sequence: TGCAGCGTGTTTACTAGCGGGAGACACTATACGCAGTATTTT. Amino acid sequence: CSVFTSGRHYTQYF.

This clone was seen just once. The chain carries TRBV18 and TRBJ1-5; TRBD1 matches 10 bases. V was clipped by 3 bases and J by 3 bases; unmatched bases: 8. The CDR3 consists of 17 residues. The germline V gene encodes CDR1 KGHSH and CDR2 LQKENI. As DNA, the CDR3 is TGTGCCAGCTCACCGGGACAGGGGTTGGGTAACAATCAGCCCCAGCATTTT. Its protein product is CASSPGQGLGNNQPQHF.